The present TCR beta chain was sequenced within a study of neoadjuvant anti-PD-1 for oral cavity cancer. The CDR3 covers 16 residues. CDR1 and CDR2 (germline): MNHNS, SASEGT. V lost 6 bases, J lost 2 bases, and 19 bases lay in between. These newly diagnosed stage II-IVA oral cavity squamous cell carcinoma patients had no prior systemic or radiation treatment. Cohort: HPV-negative, locally advanced oral cavity squamous cell carcinoma patients. Data came from immunoSEQ multiplex PCR; TCRdb stores just in-frame clones and leaves some out. The repertoire holds tens of thousands of clones, with around 83% as singletons.

The sample consisted of PBMCs, taken before nivolumab (anti-PD-1) treatment. The clonotype comes from a person aged 35-79 years with oral cavity squamous cell carcinoma. The V gene is TRBV6-1, the J gene TRBJ2-5; no clear D. The CDR3 bases are TGTGCCAGCAGGGAACCGACTCGTGCAAGACAAGAGACCCAGTACTTC. It is translated as CASREPTRARQETQYF.